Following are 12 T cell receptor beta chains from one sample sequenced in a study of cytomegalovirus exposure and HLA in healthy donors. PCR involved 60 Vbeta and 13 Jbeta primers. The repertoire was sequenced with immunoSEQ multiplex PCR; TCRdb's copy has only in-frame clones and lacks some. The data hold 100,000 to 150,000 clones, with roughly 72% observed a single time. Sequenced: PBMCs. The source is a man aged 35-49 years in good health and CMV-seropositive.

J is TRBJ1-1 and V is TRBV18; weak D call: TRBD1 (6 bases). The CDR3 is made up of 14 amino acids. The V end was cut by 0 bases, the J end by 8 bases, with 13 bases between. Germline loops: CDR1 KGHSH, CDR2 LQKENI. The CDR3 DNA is TGTGCCAGCTCACCACCAAACAGGGATGGAGAAGCTTTCTTT. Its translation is CASSPPNRDGEAFF.

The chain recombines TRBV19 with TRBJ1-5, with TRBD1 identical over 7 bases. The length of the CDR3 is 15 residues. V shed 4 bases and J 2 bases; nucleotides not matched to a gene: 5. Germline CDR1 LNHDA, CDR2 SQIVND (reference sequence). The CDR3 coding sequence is TGTGCCAGTAGTACCCCCGGACAGGGCAATCAGCCCCAGCATTTT. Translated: CASSTPGQGNQPQHF.

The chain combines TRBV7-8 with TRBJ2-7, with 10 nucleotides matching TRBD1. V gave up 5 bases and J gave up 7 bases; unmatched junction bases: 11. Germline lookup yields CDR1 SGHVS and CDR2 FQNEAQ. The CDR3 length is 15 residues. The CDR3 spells CASSPSGTGVWEQYF. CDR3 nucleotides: TGTGCCAGCAGCCCGTCGGGGACAGGGGTTTGGGAGCAGTACTTC.

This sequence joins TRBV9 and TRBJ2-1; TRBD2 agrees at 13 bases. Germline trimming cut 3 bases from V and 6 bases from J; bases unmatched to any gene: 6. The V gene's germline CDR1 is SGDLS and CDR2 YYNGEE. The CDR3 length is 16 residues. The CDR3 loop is CASSAAGTSGINEQFF. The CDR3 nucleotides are TGTGCCAGCAGCGCCGCCGGGACTAGCGGGATCAATGAGCAGTTCTTC.

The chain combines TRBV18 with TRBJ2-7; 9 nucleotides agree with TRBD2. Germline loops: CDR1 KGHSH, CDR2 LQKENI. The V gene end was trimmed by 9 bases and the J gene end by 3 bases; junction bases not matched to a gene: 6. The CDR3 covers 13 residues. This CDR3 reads CASYNSGSYEQYF. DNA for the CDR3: TGTGCCAGTTACAATAGCGGGAGCTACGAGCAGTACTTC.

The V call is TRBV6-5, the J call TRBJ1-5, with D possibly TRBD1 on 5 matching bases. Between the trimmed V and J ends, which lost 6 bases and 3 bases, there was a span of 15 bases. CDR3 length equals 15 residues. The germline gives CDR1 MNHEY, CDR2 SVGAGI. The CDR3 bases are TGTGCCAGCAGGGCCGCGGGGGGGTCCAATCAGCCCCAGCATTTT. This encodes CASRAAGGSNQPQHF.

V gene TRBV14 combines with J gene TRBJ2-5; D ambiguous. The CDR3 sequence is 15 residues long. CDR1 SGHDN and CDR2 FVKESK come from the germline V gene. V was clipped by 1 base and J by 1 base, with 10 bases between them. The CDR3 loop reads CASSQGVQRQETQYF. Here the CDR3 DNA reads TGTGCCAGCAGCCAAGGGGTTCAGCGCCAAGAGACCCAGTACTTC. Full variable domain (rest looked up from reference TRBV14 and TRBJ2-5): EAGVTQFPSHSVIEKGQTVTLRCDPISGHDNLYWYRRVMGKEIKFLLHFVKESKQDESGMPNNRFLAERTGGTYSTLKVQPAELEDSGVYFCASSQGVQRQETQYFGPGTRLLVL.

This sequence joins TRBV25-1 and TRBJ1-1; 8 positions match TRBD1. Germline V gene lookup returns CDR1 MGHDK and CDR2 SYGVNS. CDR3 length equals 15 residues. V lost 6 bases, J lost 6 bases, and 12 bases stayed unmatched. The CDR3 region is CASRNRQGLKAEAFF. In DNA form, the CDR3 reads TGTGCCAGCAGAAACCGACAGGGGTTAAAAGCTGAAGCTTTCTTT.

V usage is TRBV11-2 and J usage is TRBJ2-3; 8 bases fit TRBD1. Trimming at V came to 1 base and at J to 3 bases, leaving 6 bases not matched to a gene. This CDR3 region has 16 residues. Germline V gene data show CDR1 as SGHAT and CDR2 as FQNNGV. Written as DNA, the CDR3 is TGTGCCAGCAGCTTAGGACAGGGGAGTAGTACAGATACGCAGTATTTT. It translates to CASSLGQGSSTDTQYF.

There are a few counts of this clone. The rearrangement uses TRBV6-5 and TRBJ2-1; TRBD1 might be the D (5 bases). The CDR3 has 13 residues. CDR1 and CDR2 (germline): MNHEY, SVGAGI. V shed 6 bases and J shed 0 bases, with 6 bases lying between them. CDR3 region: CASSRDSYNEQFF. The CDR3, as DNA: TGTGCCAGCAGCAGGGACTCCTACAATGAGCAGTTCTTC.

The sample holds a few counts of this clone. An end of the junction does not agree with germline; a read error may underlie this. The CDR3 DNA is TGTGCCAGCAGATTGGGGACAGCGAACACTGAAGCTTTCTTT. Its protein product is CASRLGTANTEAFF. The chain carries TRBV5-4 and TRBJ1-1; 7 bases are shared with TRBD1. Germline-derived CDR1 and CDR2 are SGHNT and YYREEE (reference sequence). CDR3 length equals 14 residues.

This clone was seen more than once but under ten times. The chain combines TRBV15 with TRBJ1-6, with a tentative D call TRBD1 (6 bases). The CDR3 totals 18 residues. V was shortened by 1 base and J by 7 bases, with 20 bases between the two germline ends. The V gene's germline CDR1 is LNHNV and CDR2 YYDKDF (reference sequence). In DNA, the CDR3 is TGTGCCACCAGCAGAGGCCTACAGCGGGGGGCATTGAATTCACCCCTCCACTTT. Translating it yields CATSRGLQRGALNSPLHF.